This TCR beta chain was identified in a study of high-grade serous ovarian cancer treatment subgroups. Study-level background: Mean per sample: around 14,000 reads, 6,500 to 9,000 unique TCR beta rearrangements.

Study results and limitations: Tumors within one patient showed repertoire similarity of about 0.095 to 0.79. Clonal relatedness tracked neoantigen level, and by trend copy number and mutation load.

The CDR3 runs 15 residues. Per germline, CDR1 MGHRA and CDR2 YSYEKL. The V gene end was trimmed by 6 bases and the J gene end by 0 bases; junction bases not matched to a gene: 4. Worth noting for this clone: Its target is not known.

Clones were read by immunoSEQ multiplex PCR, and TCRdb kept only the in-frame ones, dropping some. This sample carries 5,000 to 6,000 clones, approximately 70% of them seen once, and the ten largest clones take around 5.3%. Tumor samples were obtained before definitive surgery or chemotherapy. The source is a human patient with high-grade serous ovarian cancer. The sample was tumor tissue. The chain uses TRBV4-1 and TRBJ2-2, with 7 bases matching TRBD1. This CDR3 is CASRRGTANTGELFF. The DNA of the CDR3 is TGCGCCAGCAGAAGGGGGACAGCGAACACCGGGGAGCTGTTTTTT.